This T cell receptor (beta chain) was retrieved from a study of shared clonotypes between healthy human individuals. The split of CD4+ cells yielded CD45RA+ naive and CD45RA-negative memory subsets. Profiling relied on immunoSEQ multiplex PCR, and the TCRdb table lists in-frame clones only, not all of them. The sample includes roughly 700,000 clones, over 65% seen only once; the top ten take less than 2%. Germline values: CDR1 LNHDA, CDR2 SQIVND (reference sequence). The ends were cut back, 7 bases at V and 5 bases at J, with 15 bases in the middle. The CDR3 runs to 13 residues. The TCR comes from a woman in her 30s in good health. This sequence joins TRBV19 and TRBJ2-7, with D possibly called TRBD1 or TRBD2 (5 bases each). The sample taken for sequencing was memory CD4+ T cells sorted from blood. Subset denoted: CD45RA-negative fraction. The CDR3 DNA reads as TGTGCCAGTAACCCCAGGGCGCGGGACGAGCAGTACTTC. Protein product: CASNPRARDEQYF.